The 19 T cell receptor beta chains given below trace back to one sample, sequenced in a study of a mutant IDH1 vaccine in newly diagnosed glioma. Assay: immunoSEQ multiplex PCR; the TCRdb copy retains only in-frame clones and omits some. The data contain tens of thousands of clones, 78% of them singletons. Antigens for these TCRs are unknown. As for time point: week 23, last vaccination. A 20-mer mutant IDH1 peptide at 300 ug was injected subcutaneously with topical imiquimod. The sample in question was PBMCs, obtained from a glioma patient whose treatment included an IDH1 peptide vaccine. The receptors shown here come from a middle-aged woman with glioma. Some clones in this sample may be carry-over from other donors' samples.

The chain links TRBV6-1 to TRBJ2-7; a possible D gene is TRBD1 (7 bases). V was trimmed by 1 base and J by 4 bases, leaving 17 bases between them. Germline lookup yields CDR1 MNHNS and CDR2 SASEGT. The CDR3 extends over 16 amino acids. The CDR3 sequence is CASSEGPQTGRYEQYF. The CDR3 DNA reads as TGTGCCAGCAGTGAAGGCCCCCAGACAGGGAGGTACGAGCAGTACTTC.

The rearrangement uses TRBV29-1 and TRBJ2-7, with D uncertain. The length of the CDR3 is 12 residues. V was cut by 4 bases and J by 3 bases, with 10 bases left in between. Germline CDR1 SQVTM, CDR2 ANQGSEA. CDR3 sequence: CSVADSLYEQYF. CDR3 coding DNA: TGCAGCGTTGCAGACTCACTCTACGAGCAGTACTTC.

This rearrangement joins TRBV27 to TRBJ2-3; D remains ambiguous. The CDR3 runs to 11 residues. The V and J ends lost 8 bases and 4 bases respectively, with 7 bases between them. Germline V CDR1 and CDR2: MNHEY, SMNVEV (reference sequence). DNA of the CDR3: TGTGCCAGCTCAGAAGCAGATACGCAGTATTTT. Translating it yields CASSEADTQYF.

The J gene is TRBJ2-7, the V gene TRBV27, with 8 bases lining up with TRBD2. The CDR3 has 16 residues. Per the germline V gene, CDR1 is MNHEY and CDR2 is SMNVEV (reference sequence). V trimming: 4 bases; J trimming: 1 base; junction bases outside the gene matches: 9. CDR3 in DNA: TGTGCCAGCAGTTCGATCCGTAGCGGGATTTCCTACGAGCAGTACTTC. This gives the protein CASSSIRSGISYEQYF.

This rearrangement joins TRBV11-1 to TRBJ2-1; D not resolved. Deletions cut 1 base from V and 7 bases from J, with 11 bases between. CDR1 is SGHAT and CDR2 is FQDESV in the germline V gene (reference sequence). The CDR3 sequence is 14 residues long. In DNA, the CDR3 is TGTGCCAGCAGCTTAGTCCCGGACGGGAATGAGCAGTTCTTC. This sequence encodes CASSLVPDGNEQFF.

Concerning this clone: Within the sample, other DNA sequences also encode this same CDR3. The chain carries TRBV9 and TRBJ2-1, with 9 bases matching TRBD2. Germline V gene sequence: CDR1 SGDLS, CDR2 YYNGEE. This CDR3 region has 15 residues. V shed 2 bases, J shed 0 bases, and the junction held 0 bases outside the gene matches. CDR3 DNA sequence: TGTGCCAGCAGCGTTAGCGGGAGCTCCTACAATGAGCAGTTCTTC. Translated, it gives CASSVSGSSYNEQFF. Using reference TRBV9 and TRBJ2-1 for the parts outside the CDR3, the full variable domain is DSGVTQTPKHLITATGQRVTLRCSPRSGDLSVYWYQQSLDQGLQFLIQYYNGEERAKGNILERFSAQQFPDLHSELNLSSLELGDSALYFCASSVSGSSYNEQFFGPGTRLTVL.

The genes are TRBV6-5 and TRBJ2-7; 7 bases agree with TRBD2. V lost 4 bases, J lost 6 bases, and 6 bases stayed unmatched. The CDR3 contains 13 residues. Germline CDR1 and CDR2: MNHEY and SVGAGI. The CDR3 region has the DNA TGTGCCAGCAGTTCCTTACTAGCGAGCGAGCAGTACTTC. Amino acid sequence: CASSSLLASEQYF.

The chain is built from TRBV4-1 and TRBJ2-2; TRBD2 aligns across 7 bases. Trimming at V came to 0 bases and at J to 4 bases, leaving 2 bases not matched to a gene. Germline lookup yields CDR1 MGHRA and CDR2 YSYEKL. The CDR3 length is 15 residues. CDR3 nucleotides: TGCGCCAGCAGCCAAGAAGGGAGGGGCACCGGGGAGCTGTTTTTT. Amino acid sequence: CASSQEGRGTGELFF.

The V and J genes are TRBV29-1 and TRBJ2-5; D may match TRBD1 or TRBD2 (6 bases each). Germline CDR1 reads SQVTM; CDR2 reads ANQGSEA. There are 12 residues in the CDR3. Deletions cut 6 bases from V and 3 bases from J, with 11 bases between. The CDR3 coding sequence is TGCAGCGTCGCGGAGGGGGAAGAGACCCAGTACTTC. It specifies CSVAEGEETQYF. The variable domain in full, completed from reference TRBV29-1 and TRBJ2-5, reads SAVISQKPSRDICQRGTSLTIQCQVDSQVTMMFWYRQQPGQSLTLIATANQGSEATYESGFVIDKFPISRPNLTFSTLTVSNMSPEDSSIYLCSVAEGEETQYFGPGTRLLVL.

This sequence joins TRBV4-3 and TRBJ2-7; D gene unclear. V lost 1 base and J 3 bases, leaving 10 bases between the germline ends. This CDR3 is built from 14 residues. The V gene's germline CDR1 is LGHNA and CDR2 YSLEER. The CDR3 loop is CASSQGPGYYEQYF. The CDR3, as DNA: TGCGCCAGCAGCCAAGGGCCCGGGTACTACGAGCAGTACTTC.

The chain carries TRBV5-6 and TRBJ1-2; D is perhaps TRBD1 (5 bases). CDR1 is SGHDT and CDR2 is YYEEEE in the germline V gene. CDR3 length equals 15 residues. Trimming removed 5 bases at V and 4 bases at J, with 18 bases between. CDR3 residues: CASSYGGGYSYGYTF. In DNA form, the CDR3 reads TGTGCCAGCAGTTATGGCGGGGGATATAGCTATGGCTACACCTTC.

The rearrangement links TRBV5-1 to TRBJ2-1, with 16 bases fitting TRBD2. CDR1 and CDR2 (germline): SGHRS, YFSETQ. The CDR3 sequence is 19 residues long. V shed 3 bases, J shed 9 bases, and the junction held 15 bases outside the gene matches. The chain's CDR3 is CASSSGLAGGPGVHTEQFF. The CDR3 nucleotides read TGCGCCAGCAGCTCGGGACTAGCGGGAGGGCCAGGGGTTCATACTGAGCAGTTCTTC.

This chain uses TRBV15 with TRBJ2-7; no reliable D call. This CDR3 has 17 residues. Germline CDR1 and CDR2: LNHNV and YYDKDF (reference sequence). V lost 4 bases and J 6 bases, leaving 25 bases between the germline ends. The CDR3 coding sequence is TGTGCCACCAGCACCCGGCAGGTGGGTCCCGGAAAGGGCGAGCAGTACTTC. This codes for CATSTRQVGPGKGEQYF.

By sample share, this clone is large. The chain uses TRBV9 and TRBJ1-1; D ambiguous. CDR3 length equals 14 residues. Germline assignment: CDR1 SGDLS and CDR2 YYNGEE. V was trimmed by 3 bases and J by 0 bases, leaving 9 bases between them. The CDR3 coding sequence is TGTGCCAGCAGCGAGGGCACCGTGAACACTGAAGCTTTCTTT. This sequence encodes CASSEGTVNTEAFF.

V and J are TRBV9 and TRBJ2-2; the match to TRBD2 covers 10 bases. The CDR3 loop spans 18 amino acids. The ends lost 1 base at V and 1 base at J; junction bases unmatched: 7. Per the germline V gene, CDR1 is SGDLS and CDR2 is YYNGEE. In nucleotides, the CDR3 is TGTGCCAGCAGCGTAAGGGTAGCGGGAGGAGAGAACACCGGGGAGCTGTTTTTT. Protein sequence: CASSVRVAGGENTGELFF. The full variable domain, in which reference TRBV9 and TRBJ2-2 provide the parts outside the CDR3, is DSGVTQTPKHLITATGQRVTLRCSPRSGDLSVYWYQQSLDQGLQFLIQYYNGEERAKGNILERFSAQQFPDLHSELNLSSLELGDSALYFCASSVRVAGGENTGELFFGEGSRLTVL.

The chain recombines TRBV7-3 with TRBJ1-2, with 9 bases fitting TRBD1. Germline CDR1 and CDR2: SGHTA and FQGTGA. Trimming took 5 bases from V and 4 from J; bases not matched to a gene: 8. CDR3 length equals 15 residues. CDR3 region: CASSLQGAASYGYTF. CDR3 nucleotide sequence: TGTGCCAGCAGCCTACAGGGGGCGGCGAGCTATGGCTACACCTTC.

This chain uses TRBV9 with TRBJ2-2; 11 bases match TRBD2. There are 16 residues in the CDR3. The germline V gene encodes CDR1 SGDLS and CDR2 YYNGEE. Trimming at V came to 0 bases and at J to 6 bases, leaving 4 bases not matched to a gene. CDR3 in amino acids: CASSVGNSGGAGELFF. CDR3 nucleotide sequence: TGTGCCAGCAGCGTAGGAAATAGCGGGGGGGCCGGGGAGCTGTTTTTT.

The V and J genes are TRBV7-2 and TRBJ2-5, with D hard to call. This CDR3 has 12 residues. Trimming shortened V by 2 bases and J by 5 bases, and 6 bases separated the two germline ends. Germline CDR1 is SGHTA and CDR2 is FQGNSA. CDR3: CASSLISETQYF. The CDR3 coding sequence is TGTGCCAGCAGCTTAATCTCCGAGACCCAGTACTTC.

The chain couples TRBV6-5 to TRBJ1-2, with 8 nucleotides matching TRBD1. J was trimmed by 5 bases and V by 2 bases; bases with no gene match: 7. The CDR3 extends over 15 amino acids. Germline lookup yields CDR1 MNHEY and CDR2 SVGAGI. The CDR3 protein is CASSYAGGAQYGYTF. The CDR3 DNA is TGTGCCAGCAGTTACGCAGGGGGCGCTCAGTATGGCTACACCTTC.